The T cell receptor beta chain under discussion was sequenced for a study of blood T cell repertoires in COVID-19. Study context: Samples representing acute and convalescent COVID-19 were sourced from the United States, Italy and Spain.

Libraries were prepared by immunoSEQ multiplex PCR; TCRdb keeps only in-frame clonotypes and omits some of them. The table lists a few hundred thousand clones, roughly 88% of them singletons. The CDR3 length is 17 residues. V was clipped by 3 bases and J by 5 bases; unmatched bases: 7. Germline V gene lookup returns CDR1 SGHNT and CDR2 YYREEE (reference sequence). The sample consisted of peripheral blood. The chain is built from TRBV5-4 and TRBJ2-2, with 13 bases matching TRBD2. The sequence was collected from a man older than 75 with acute or convalescent COVID-19. CDR3 coding DNA: TGTGCCAGCAGCTCTCGACTAGCGGGAGGAAGGACCGGGGAGCTGTTTTTT. Protein product: CASSSRLAGGRTGELFF.